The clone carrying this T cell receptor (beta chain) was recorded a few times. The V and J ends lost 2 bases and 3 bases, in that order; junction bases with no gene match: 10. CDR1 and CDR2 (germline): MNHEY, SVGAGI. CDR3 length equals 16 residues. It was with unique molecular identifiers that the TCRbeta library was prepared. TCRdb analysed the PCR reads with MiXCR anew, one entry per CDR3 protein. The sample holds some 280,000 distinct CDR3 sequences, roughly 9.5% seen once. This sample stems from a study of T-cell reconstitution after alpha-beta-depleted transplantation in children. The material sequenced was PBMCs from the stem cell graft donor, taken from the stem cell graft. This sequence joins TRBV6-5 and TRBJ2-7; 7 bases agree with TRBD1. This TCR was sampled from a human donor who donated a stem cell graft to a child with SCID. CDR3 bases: TGTGCCAGCAGTTACCGGAATCACAGGGGTAGCTACGAGCAGTACTTC. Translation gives CASSYRNHRGSYEQYF.